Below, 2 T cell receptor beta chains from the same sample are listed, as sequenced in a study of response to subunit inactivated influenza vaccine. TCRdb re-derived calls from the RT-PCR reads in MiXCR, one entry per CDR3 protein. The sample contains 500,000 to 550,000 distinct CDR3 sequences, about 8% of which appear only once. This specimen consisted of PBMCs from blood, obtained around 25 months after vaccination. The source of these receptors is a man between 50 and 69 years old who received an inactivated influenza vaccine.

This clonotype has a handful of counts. CDR3 loop: CASSLRQGPGGYTF. The CDR3 DNA is TGCGCCAGCAGCCTTCGACAGGGACCAGGAGGCTACACCTTC. The V gene is TRBV4-1, the J gene TRBJ1-2, with 7 bases matching TRBD1. V lost 4 bases and J lost 8; bases outside the gene matches: 10. CDR1 and CDR2 from the germline V gene are MGHRA and YSYEKL. This CDR3 has 14 residues.

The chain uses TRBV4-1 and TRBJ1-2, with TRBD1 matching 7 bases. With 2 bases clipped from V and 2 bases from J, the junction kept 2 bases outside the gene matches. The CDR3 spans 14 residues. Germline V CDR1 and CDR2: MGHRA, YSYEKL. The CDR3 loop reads CASSQQQGNYGYTF. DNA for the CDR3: TGCGCCAGCAGCCAACAACAGGGGAACTATGGCTACACCTTC.